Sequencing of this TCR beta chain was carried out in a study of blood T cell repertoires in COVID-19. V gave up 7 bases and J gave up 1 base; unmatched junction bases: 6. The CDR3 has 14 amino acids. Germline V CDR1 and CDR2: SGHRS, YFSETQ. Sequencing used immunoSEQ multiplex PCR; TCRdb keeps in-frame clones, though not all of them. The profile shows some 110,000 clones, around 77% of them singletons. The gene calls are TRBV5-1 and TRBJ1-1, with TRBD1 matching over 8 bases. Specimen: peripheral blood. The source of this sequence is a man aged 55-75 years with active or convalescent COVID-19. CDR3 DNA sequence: TGCGCCAGCGAAACCGGGACAGGGAACACTGAAGCTTTCTTT. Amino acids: CASETGTGNTEAFF.